The clone carrying this T cell receptor beta chain was counted many times. Its target is unknown. This entry comes from a study of blood T cells in healthy people across ages. General observations from the study: It was held that diversity estimates obtained from one million T cells represented underestimates. Long-lived donors carried more naive CD4+ cells and greater diversity than aged donors.

Next came a second PCR, run for about 6 to 12 cycles, which used a sample-barcoded 5' primer along with a J-beta primer mix. A tag from a template-switch adaptor with 12 random nucleotides marked each cDNA molecule. Using its own MiXCR run on the 5' RACE reads, TCRdb lists one record per CDR3 protein. The sample records roughly 800,000 distinct CDR3 sequences, 58% being singletons. The source material was blood. The TCR was taken from a man aged 25 to 40 in good health.

The CDR3 DNA follows: TGTGCCAGCAGCCCCGGCAGCCGGGGGGACACCTACGAGCAGTACTTC. Amino acid sequence: CASSPGSRGDTYEQYF. The J gene is TRBJ2-7, the V gene TRBV13, with a possible D match to TRBD2 (7 bases). The CDR3 consists of 16 residues. Per the germline V gene, CDR1 is PRHDT and CDR2 is FYEKMQ (reference sequence). Trimming cost V 5 bases and J 2 bases, with 19 bases left between them.